These 17 T cell receptor beta chains were all obtained from the same sample, sequenced in a study of identifying expanded T cells in peripheral blood (dated by TCRdb to between 2019 and 2020). Libraries were built with the immunoSEQ multiplex PCR assay. TCRdb obtained this table from immuneACCESS and retained in-frame rearrangements with V and J assigned. These tables miss some clones; where compared with another copy, unresolved V genes account for less than half of the shortfall, and the remainder is unexplained. The sample profile shows about 89,000 clones; around 85% of them were found once. Together, the top ten hold 5.6% of the sample. Sequenced material: blood. The origin of the receptors is a person between 18 and 75 years old in good health.

The V call is TRBV30, the J call TRBJ1-6; D remains unclear. The CDR3 covers 14 residues. Between the trimmed V and J ends, which lost 0 bases and 7 bases, there was a span of 10 bases. The germline CDR1 and CDR2 sequences are GTSNPN and SVGIG (reference sequence). DNA for the CDR3: TGTGCCTGGAGTGTACAGCTAGCCAATTCACCCCTCCACTTT. Translation: CAWSVQLANSPLHF.

The gene calls are TRBV11-2 and TRBJ2-7; D remains unclear. The V gene's germline CDR1 is SGHAT and CDR2 FQNNGV. The length of the CDR3 is 12 residues. V was pared by 3 bases and J by 0 bases, with 3 bases between. CDR3 amino acids: CASSLLSYEQYF. CDR3 bases: TGTGCCAGCAGCTTGCTCTCCTACGAGCAGTACTTC. Filled out from reference TRBV11-2 and TRBJ2-7, the complete variable domain reads EAGVAQSPRYKIIEKRQSVAFWCNPISGHATLYWYQQILGQGPKLLIQFQNNGVVDDSQLPKDRFSAERLKGVDSTLKIQPAKLEDSAVYLCASSLLSYEQYFGPGTRLTVT.

The chain joins TRBV5-4 to TRBJ1-2; D possibly corresponds to TRBD1 (5 bases). The CDR3 length is 14 residues. CDR1 is SGHNT and CDR2 is YYREEE in the germline V gene (reference sequence). V was shortened by 4 bases and J by 8 bases, with 18 bases between the two germline ends. CDR3 amino acids: CASSPVQVPSGYTF. CDR3 DNA: TGTGCCAGCAGCCCGGTACAGGTCCCCTCCGGCTACACCTTC.

The table lists this clone with a few counts. The rearrangement joins TRBV19 to TRBJ2-2, with 8 bases lining up with TRBD1. From germline, CDR1 is LNHDA and CDR2 SQIVND (reference sequence). Trimming cost V 8 bases and J 0 bases; bases outside gene matches: 11. The CDR3 extends over 17 amino acids. CDR3 DNA: TGTGCCAGTCGCCCCGGACAGGGCCGATCGAACACCGGGGAGCTGTTTTTT. Protein product: CASRPGQGRSNTGELFF.

J is TRBJ1-2 and V is TRBV29-1; D is unresolved. V was trimmed by 4 bases and J by 12 bases, leaving 27 bases between them. The CDR3 has 15 amino acids. Germline CDR1 and CDR2: SQVTM and ANQGSEA. Written as DNA, the CDR3 is TGCAGCGTTGGGGATATAGGCCAACGAAGCCCTCGAGACACCTTC. Its translation: CSVGDIGQRSPRDTF.

The rearrangement links TRBV6-5 to TRBJ1-1; TRBD1 is a possible D gene (5 bases). This CDR3 region has 14 residues. Trimming left V 6 bases short and J 3 bases short, with 14 bases between. Germline-derived CDR1 and CDR2 are MNHEY and SVGAGI. The CDR3 loop reads CASRFQDSHTEAFF. CDR3 nucleotide sequence: TGTGCCAGCAGGTTCCAAGACAGCCACACTGAAGCTTTCTTT.

This sequence joins TRBV6-4 and TRBJ1-1; D not resolved. This CDR3 region has 15 residues. With 4 bases removed from V and 2 bases from J, the gap between germline ends came to 14 bases. Germline V gene lookup returns CDR1 MRHNA and CDR2 SNTAGT. The CDR3 DNA reads TGTGCCAGCAGTGCGGCGGCCGGTTCAAACACTGAAGCTTTCTTT. Its translation is CASSAAAGSNTEAFF.

The chain has TRBV7-2 and TRBJ2-5; D may be TRBD1 or TRBD2 (5 bases each). V was clipped by 1 base and J by 4 bases, with 13 bases between them. The germline V gene has CDR1 SGHTA and CDR2 FQGNSA. CDR3 size: 15 residues. The CDR3 sequence: CASSLVLGTAETQYF. Written as DNA, the CDR3 is TGTGCCAGCAGCTTAGTTTTAGGGACCGCAGAGACCCAGTACTTC.

This rearrangement joins TRBV29-1 to TRBJ1-1, with 9 bases aligning to TRBD1. V lost 2 bases and J lost 5; bases outside the gene matches: 6. The CDR3 runs 14 residues. Germline CDR1 SQVTM, CDR2 ANQGSEA. CDR3 in DNA: TGCAGCGTTGAACCGGGACAGGGTACAACTGAAGCTTTCTTT. It specifies CSVEPGQGTTEAFF.

This chain uses TRBV7-2 with TRBJ2-2; a weak D match, TRBD1 (5 bases). The CDR3 contains 16 residues. The V and J ends lost 1 base and 0 bases respectively, with 9 bases between them. Germline CDR1 SGHTA, CDR2 FQGNSA. The CDR3 DNA sequence: TGTGCCAGCAGCTTAGGGGGCAGACCGAACACCGGGGAGCTGTTTTTT. Protein: CASSLGGRPNTGELFF.

V and J are TRBV11-2 and TRBJ2-1; D gene unclear. The CDR3 sequence is 11 residues long. Trimming took 4 bases from V and 10 from J, leaving 8 bases between them. Germline CDR1 and CDR2: SGHAT and FQNNGV. The CDR3 protein is CASSSHLEQFF. Here the CDR3 DNA reads TGTGCCAGCAGCTCTCACCTAGAGCAGTTCTTC.

The CDR3 region has the DNA TGTGCCTGGAGTCCCCGCCTAGCGGGCCCCTACAATGAGCAGTTCTTC. It codes for CAWSPRLAGPYNEQFF. J is TRBJ2-1 and V is TRBV30, with 8 bases that match TRBD2. Germline V gives CDR1 GTSNPN, CDR2 SVGIG (reference sequence). This CDR3 region has 16 residues. J gave up 2 bases and V 2 bases, and 8 bases lay outside the gene matches.

The J gene is TRBJ1-1, the V gene TRBV4-3; D gene ambiguous. The V gene lost 4 bases and the J gene lost 11 bases, with 8 bases spanning the gap. The CDR3 loop spans 10 amino acids. Germline V lookup: CDR1 LGHNA, CDR2 YSLEER. The CDR3: CASSPRKAFF. The CDR3 region has the DNA TGCGCCAGCAGCCCGCGAAAGGCTTTCTTT.

V gene TRBV5-8 combines with J gene TRBJ1-5; D may be TRBD1 (6 bases). Germline CDR1 is SGHTS and CDR2 is YDEGEE. The length of the CDR3 is 16 residues. V lost 4 bases, J lost 2 bases, and 16 bases lay in between. The CDR3 nucleotides are TGTGCCAGCAGCCATCCGGGACATATGGGCAATCAGCCCCAGCATTTT. Its translation is CASSHPGHMGNQPQHF.

J is TRBJ2-7 and V is TRBV4-3, with D perhaps being TRBD1 or TRBD2 (5 bases each). V gave up 0 bases and J gave up 2 bases, with 8 bases separating them. Germline loops: CDR1 LGHNA, CDR2 YSLEER. This CDR3 comprises 14 residues. For the CDR3, the DNA is TGCGCCAGCAGCCAAGATTTGGGACCCTACGAGCAGTACTTC. This gives the protein CASSQDLGPYEQYF.

This clone came up once. This chain links TRBV19 with TRBJ2-7, with D hard to call. The V and J ends lost 2 bases and 2 bases respectively, with 7 bases between them. CDR1 is LNHDA, CDR2 SQIVND, per germline (reference sequence). The CDR3 runs 13 residues. The CDR3 sequence is CASSINGAYEQYF. The CDR3 nucleotides read TGTGCCAGTAGTATAAACGGCGCCTACGAGCAGTACTTC. Looking up the rest from reference TRBV19 and TRBJ2-7 gives the full variable domain: DGGITQSPKYLFRKEGQNVTLSCEQNLNHDAMYWYRQDPGQGLRLIYYSQIVNDFQKGDIAEGYSVSREKKESFPLTVTSAQKNPTAFYLCASSINGAYEQYFGPGTRLTVT.

V gene TRBV15 combines with J gene TRBJ2-6; 7 positions match TRBD1. Per the germline V gene, CDR1 is LNHNV and CDR2 is YYDKDF (reference sequence). The V gene end was trimmed by 3 bases and the J gene end by 0 bases; junction bases not matched to a gene: 2. This CDR3 is 16 amino acids long. CDR3 in amino acids: CATSSYRGSGANVLTF. The CDR3 nucleotides read TGTGCCACCAGCAGTTACAGGGGCTCTGGGGCCAACGTCCTGACTTTC.